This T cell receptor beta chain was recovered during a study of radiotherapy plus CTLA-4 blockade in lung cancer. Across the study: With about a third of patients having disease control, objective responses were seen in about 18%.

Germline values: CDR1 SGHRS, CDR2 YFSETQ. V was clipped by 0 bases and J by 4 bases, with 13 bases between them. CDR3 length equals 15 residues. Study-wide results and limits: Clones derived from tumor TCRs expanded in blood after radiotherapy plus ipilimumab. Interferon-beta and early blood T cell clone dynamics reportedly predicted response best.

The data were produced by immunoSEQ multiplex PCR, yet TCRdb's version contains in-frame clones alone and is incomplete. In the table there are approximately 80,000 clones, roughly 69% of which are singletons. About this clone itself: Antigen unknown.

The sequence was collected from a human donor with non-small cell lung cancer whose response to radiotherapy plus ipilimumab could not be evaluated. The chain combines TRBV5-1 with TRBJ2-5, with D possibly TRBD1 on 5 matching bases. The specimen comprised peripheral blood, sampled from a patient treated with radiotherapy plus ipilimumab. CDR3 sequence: CASSLGQGAIETQYF. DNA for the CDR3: TGCGCCAGCAGCTTGGGTCAGGGCGCAATAGAGACCCAGTACTTC.